This is a list of T cell receptor beta chains from one sample in a study of cytomegalovirus exposure and HLA in healthy donors. Data came from immunoSEQ multiplex PCR; TCRdb stores just in-frame clones and leaves some out. The sample yields about 100,000 clones, roughly 80% seen once. Sequencing was performed on PBMCs. These receptors all come from a woman aged 60-75 years in good health and CMV-seronegative. Each CDR3 is given with its conserved first and last residue. A D gene is named only where the DNA matches it firmly. Clone size is not always given. Where it is, it says once, few, many or a class for expanded clones.

TRBV28	-	TRBJ1-1	once	TGTGCCAGCAGTTTAAGGAGTTACACTGAAGCTTTCTTT	CASSLRSYTEAFF
TRBV9	-	TRBJ2-5	-	TGTGCCAGCAGCGTAGACCCAGGGCTTCAAGAGACCCAGTACTTC	CASSVDPGLQETQYF
TRBV14	TRBD1	TRBJ2-3	-	TGTGCCAGCATCCCCTCGGACAGGGGACGGACAGATACGCAGTATTTT	CASIPSDRGRTDTQYF
TRBV6-1	-	TRBJ1-2	-	TGTGCCAGCAGGGGGTGGACTGGGGATGGCTACACCTTC	CASRGWTGDGYTF
TRBV18	-	TRBJ2-1	-	TGTGCCAGCTCACTATCAGCTCTCTCTCTCGGGATTAGCAACAACAATGAGCAGTTCTTC	CASSLSALSLGISNNNEQFF
TRBV9	TRBD2	TRBJ2-2	-	TGTGCCAGCAGCGGGACTAGCGGGGGGACCGGGGAGCTGTTTTTT	CASSGTSGGTGELFF
TRBV7-8	TRBD1	TRBJ1-2	once	TGTGCCAGCAGCTCCGGGACAGGGCCAATTCATGGCTACACCTTC	CASSSGTGPIHGYTF
TRBV7-6	-	TRBJ2-5	-	TGTGCCAGCAGCAAAACCGTTCTCGCGGACAGCCAAGAGACCCAGTACTTC	CASSKTVLADSQETQYF
TRBV30	-	TRBJ2-7	-	TGTGCCTGGAATGTACGCGGCAGCTCCTACGAGCAGTACTTC	CAWNVRGSSYEQYF
TRBV20-1	-	TRBJ2-7	-	TGCAGTGCTAGTCAGTGGCCCGAGCAGTACTTC	CSASQWPEQYF
TRBV28	TRBD1	TRBJ1-1	-	TGTGCCAGCGGCCTGGGACAGGGAGACTCCAACACTGAAGCTTTCTTT	CASGLGQGDSNTEAFF
TRBV5-1	TRBD2	TRBJ2-3	-	TGCGCCAGCAGCTTGGCGCTAGCGGGAGGTACGCAGTATTTT	CASSLALAGGTQYF
TRBV14	TRBD2	TRBJ2-5	-	TGTGCCAGCAGCCAAGTGGGAGCGGGGGGGCGTGAGACCCAGTACTTC	CASSQVGAGGRETQYF
TRBV7-2	-	TRBJ2-7	medium-sized	TGTGCCAGCAGCTTAGCGGGTGGCAGAGGAGGGTACTTC	CASSLAGGRGGYF
TRBV14	-	TRBJ1-1	-	TGTGCCAGCAGCCAAGATCTGGGGCACTTGAACACTGAAGCTTTCTTT	CASSQDLGHLNTEAFF
TRBV13	TRBD2	TRBJ2-5	once	TGTGCCAGCAGCCACCGGGTGGGAGGGAAAGAGACCCAGTACTTC	CASSHRVGGKETQYF
TRBV5-1	-	TRBJ1-4	-	TGCGCCAGCAGCTTGGACAGGCTGAATGAAAAACTGTTTTTT	CASSLDRLNEKLFF
TRBV29-1	-	TRBJ1-1	-	TGCAGCGCCCGGAGATCACCAGCTTTCGGGAACACTGAAGCTTTCTTT	CSARRSPAFGNTEAFF
TRBV7-2	TRBD1	TRBJ2-3	few	TGTGCCAGCAGCATCACAGGGGCAGCTAGCACAGATACGCAGTATTTT	CASSITGAASTDTQYF
TRBV12-5	TRBD1	TRBJ1-3	once	TGTGCTAGTGGTCCGGGACAGGGCTCTGGAAACACCATATATTTT	CASGPGQGSGNTIYF
TRBV5-1	-	TRBJ2-3	-	TGCGCCAGCAGTTGGGAGGATACGCAGTATTTT	CASSWEDTQYF
TRBV9	TRBD2	TRBJ2-7	-	TGTGCCAGCAGCCCCAGCGGGAGAGGTTACGAGCAGTACTTC	CASSPSGRGYEQYF
TRBV27	TRBD1	TRBJ2-6	-	TGTGCCAGCAGTTCTGGACAGGCCGCCTCTGGGGCCAACGTCCTGACTTTC	CASSSGQAASGANVLTF
TRBV11-3	-	TRBJ2-1	-	TGTGCCAGCAGCCCCGACGGGGGGCAATCGAATGAGCAGTTCTTC	CASSPDGGQSNEQFF
TRBV4-3	-	TRBJ2-3	-	TGCGCCAGCAGCCCAGGGGTTTCTGCAGATACGCAGTATTTT	CASSPGVSADTQYF
TRBV9	-	TRBJ1-3	-	TGTGCCAGCACCCGCGGGGGGCACTCTGGAAACACCATATATTTT	CASTRGGHSGNTIYF
TRBV7-2	TRBD1	TRBJ1-1	-	TGTGCCAGCAGCAGACAGGGCGGAGAAAACACTGAAGCTTTCTTT	CASSRQGGENTEAFF
TRBV6-6	TRBD1	TRBJ1-5	-	TGTGCCAGCAGTCGAGGACAGGAGAGTCAGCCCCAGCATTTT	CASSRGQESQPQHF